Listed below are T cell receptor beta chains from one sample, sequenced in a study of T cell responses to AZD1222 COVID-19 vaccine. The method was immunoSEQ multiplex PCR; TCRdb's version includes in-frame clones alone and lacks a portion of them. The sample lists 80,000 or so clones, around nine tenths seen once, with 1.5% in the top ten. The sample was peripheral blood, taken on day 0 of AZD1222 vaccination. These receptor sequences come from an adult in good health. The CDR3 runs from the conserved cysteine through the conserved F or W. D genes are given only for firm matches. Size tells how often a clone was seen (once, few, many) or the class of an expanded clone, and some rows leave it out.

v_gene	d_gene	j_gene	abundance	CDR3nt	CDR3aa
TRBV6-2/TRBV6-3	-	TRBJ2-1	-	TGTGCCAGCAGTTACGGCGGTTCCTACAATGAGCAGTTCTTC	CASSYGGSYNEQFF
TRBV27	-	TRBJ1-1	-	TGTGCCAGCAGTGCTCGGACGTCAAACACTGAAGCTTTCTTT	CASSARTSNTEAFF
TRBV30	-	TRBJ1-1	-	TGTGCCTGGAGTGCCCTCGACAGGACGTTGAACACTGAAGCTTTCTTT	CAWSALDRTLNTEAFF
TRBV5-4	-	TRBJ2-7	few	TGTGCCAGCAGCTCGGGGGCCCTCCAGGAGCAGTACTTC	CASSSGALQEQYF
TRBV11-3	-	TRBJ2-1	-	TGTGCCAGCAGCTTAGGGGGGTCTATGTCTTACAATGAGCAGTTCTTC	CASSLGGSMSYNEQFF
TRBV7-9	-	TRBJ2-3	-	TGTGCCCTCAGCTTGTACGGGAGCACAGATACGCAGTATTTT	CALSLYGSTDTQYF
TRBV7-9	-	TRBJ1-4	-	TGTGCCAGCAGTTTGGCAGCAACTAATGAAAAACTGTTTTTT	CASSLAATNEKLFF
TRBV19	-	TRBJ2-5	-	TGTGCTGCGGGACCCCAAGAGACCCAGTACTTC	CAAGPQETQYF
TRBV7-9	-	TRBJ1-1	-	TGTGCCAGCAGCTTAGTTACGGGGAACACTGAAGCTTTCTTT	CASSLVTGNTEAFF
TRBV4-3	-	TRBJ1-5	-	TGCGCCAGCAGCCAAATGTACCGGGCGGGGGGGCAGCCCCAGCATTTT	CASSQMYRAGGQPQHF
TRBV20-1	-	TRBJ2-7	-	TGCAGTGCTGGCCCCGGGACACGGGTTTTC	CSAGPGTRVF
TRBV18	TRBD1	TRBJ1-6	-	TGTGCCAGCTCACCACAGCGACCCGGGACAGGGGTTAATTCACCCCTCCACTTT	CASSPQRPGTGVNSPLHF
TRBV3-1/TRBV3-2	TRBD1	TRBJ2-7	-	TGTGCCAGCAAGAAGGGACGGGACAGCCCTACCGAGCAGTACTTC	CASKKGRDSPTEQYF
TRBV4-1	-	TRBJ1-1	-	TGCGCCAGCAGCCAAGATATGCGACCGCACACTGAAGCTTTCTTT	CASSQDMRPHTEAFF
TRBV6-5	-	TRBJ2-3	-	TGTGCCAGCAGCTATGGGGGGACTAGCACAGATACGCAGTATTTT	CASSYGGTSTDTQYF
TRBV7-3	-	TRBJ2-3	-	TGTGCCAGCAGCCCCGACGGGGATACGCAGTATTTT	CASSPDGDTQYF
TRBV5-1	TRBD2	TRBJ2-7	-	TGCGCCAGCAGCTCCCCTCCAGGACTAGCGTCGGGAGGGCGCTTGTACGAGCAGTACTTC	CASSSPPGLASGGRLYEQYF
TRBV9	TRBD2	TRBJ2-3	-	TGTGCCAGCAGCCCGCAAGCGGGAGCTCCAGATACGCAGTATTTT	CASSPQAGAPDTQYF
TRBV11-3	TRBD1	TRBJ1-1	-	TGTGCCAGCAGCTTAGAGTTCCCCCGGGACAGCCCTTATTTGAAAACTGAAGCTTTCTTT	CASSLEFPRDSPYLKTEAFF
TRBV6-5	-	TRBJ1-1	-	TGTGCCAGCAGTTACTCGAGAAGGCGGAACACTGAAGCTTTCTTT	CASSYSRRRNTEAFF
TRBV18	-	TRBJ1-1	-	TGTGCCAGCTCACCATCGGGAAATGAAGCTTTCTTT	CASSPSGNEAFF
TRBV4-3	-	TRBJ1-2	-	TGCGCCAGCAGCCAAGAGCCAGGGGTTAATGGCTACACCTTC	CASSQEPGVNGYTF
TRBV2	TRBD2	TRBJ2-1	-	TGTGCCAGCCAGCGGGAGGATGAGCAGTTCTTC	CASQREDEQFF
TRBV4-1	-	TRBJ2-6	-	TGCGCCAGCAGCCAAGGCGCCAGGGGATCGACTGGGGCCAACGTCCTGACTTTC	CASSQGARGSTGANVLTF
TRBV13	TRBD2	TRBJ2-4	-	TGTGCCAGCAGCTTGGGACTAGCGGGCACAAACATTCAGTACTTC	CASSLGLAGTNIQYF